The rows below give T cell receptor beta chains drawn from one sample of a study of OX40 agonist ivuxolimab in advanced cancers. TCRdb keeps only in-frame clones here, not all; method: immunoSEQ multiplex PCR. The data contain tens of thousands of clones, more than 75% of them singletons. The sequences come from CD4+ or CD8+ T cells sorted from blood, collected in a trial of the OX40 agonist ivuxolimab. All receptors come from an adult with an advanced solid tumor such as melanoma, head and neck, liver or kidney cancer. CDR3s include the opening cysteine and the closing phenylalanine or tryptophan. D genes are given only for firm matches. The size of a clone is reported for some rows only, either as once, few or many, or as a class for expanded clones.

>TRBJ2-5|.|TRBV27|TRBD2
TGTGCCAGCAGCTCCTCATCGGGAGGGGGAGAGACCCAGTACTTC
CASSSSSGGGETQYF
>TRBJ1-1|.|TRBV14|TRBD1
TGTGCCAGCAGTCGGACAGGTCGGAACACTGAAGCTTTCTTT
CASSRTGRNTEAFF
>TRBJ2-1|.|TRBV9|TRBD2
TGTGCCAGCAGCCCACGGACTAGCGGGGGGGATGAGCAGTTCTTC
CASSPRTSGGDEQFF
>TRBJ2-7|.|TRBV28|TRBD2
TGTGCCAGCAGTCCAGGACTAGCGGGAGGGTCCTACGAGCAGTACTTC
CASSPGLAGGSYEQYF
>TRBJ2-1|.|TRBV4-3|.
TGCGCCAGCAGCCAAGGGGGGGCCTACAATGAGCAGTTCTTC
CASSQGGAYNEQFF
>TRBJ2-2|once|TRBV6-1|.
TGTGCCAGCAGTACTAGTGGCCGGGAGCTGTTTTTT
CASSTSGRELFF
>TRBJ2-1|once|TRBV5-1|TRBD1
TGCGCCAGCAGCGCACCCGGGACAGGGACGTACAATGAGCAGTTCTTC
CASSAPGTGTYNEQFF
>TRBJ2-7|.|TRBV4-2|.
TGTGCCAGCAGCCACACCGTAGGGAGGGAGCAGTACTTC
CASSHTVGREQYF
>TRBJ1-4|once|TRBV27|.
TGTGCCAGCAGGAAACTAAGGCCAGCAACTAATGAAAAACTGTTTTTT
CASRKLRPATNEKLFF
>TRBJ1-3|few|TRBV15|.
TGTGCCACCAGCAGAGTTTCTGGAAACACCATATATTTT
CATSRVSGNTIYF
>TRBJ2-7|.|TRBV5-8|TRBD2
TGTGCCAGCAGGTGGAGCGGGAGCAGACACGAGCAGTACTTC
CASRWSGSRHEQYF
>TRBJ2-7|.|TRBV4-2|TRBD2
TGTGCCAGCAGCCAAGATGGGAGGACTAGGGTTCTCGAGCAGTACTTC
CASSQDGRTRVLEQYF
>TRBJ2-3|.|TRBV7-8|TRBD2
TGTGCCAGCAGCTCGCGGCCTATGAGGGCGGGAGTAGATACGCAGTATTTT
CASSSRPMRAGVDTQYF
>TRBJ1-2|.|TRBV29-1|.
TGCAGCGTTGAAGTCAGGGAGGGGGGTGGCTACACCTTC
CSVEVREGGGYTF
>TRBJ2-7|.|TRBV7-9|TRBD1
TGTGCCAGCGATGCGACAGGGGAAGGCAAGCAGTACTTC
CASDATGEGKQYF
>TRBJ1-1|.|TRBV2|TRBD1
TGTGCCAGCAGTGGCGGGACAGTGAACACTGAAGCTTTCTTT
CASSGGTVNTEAFF
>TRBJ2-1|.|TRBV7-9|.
TGTGCCAGCAGCTCCTCCGCGACAGTTTACAATGAGCAGTTCTTC
CASSSSATVYNEQFF
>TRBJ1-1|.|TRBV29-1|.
TGCAGCGTTATGCGGGTTACTGAAGCTTTCTTT
CSVMRVTEAFF
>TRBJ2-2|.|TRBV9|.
TGTGCCAGCAGCGTAGGTCGGAACACCGGGGAGCTGTTTTTT
CASSVGRNTGELFF
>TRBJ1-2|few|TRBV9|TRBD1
TGTGCCAGCACCCGACAGGGAACTAACTATGGCTACACCTTC
CASTRQGTNYGYTF
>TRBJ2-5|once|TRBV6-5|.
TGTGCCAGCAGTTACTCAGGGATGGAGACCCAGTACTTC
CASSYSGMETQYF
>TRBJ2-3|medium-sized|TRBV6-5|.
TGTGCCAGCAGTTATTCCTTGACGAGCACAGATACGCAGTATTTT
CASSYSLTSTDTQYF
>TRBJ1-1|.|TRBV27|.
TGTGCCAGCAGTTTATCAGGGGCGAATGCTGAAGCTTTCTTT
CASSLSGANAEAFF
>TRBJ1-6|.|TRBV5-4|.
TGTGCCAGCAGCGAAAAGGGGCCGAGAAATTCACCCCTCCACTTT
CASSEKGPRNSPLHF
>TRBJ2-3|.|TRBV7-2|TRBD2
TGTGCCAGCAGCAACGAACTAGCGGGGAACACAGATACGCAGTATTTT
CASSNELAGNTDTQYF
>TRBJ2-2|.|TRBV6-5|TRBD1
TGTGCCAGCAAGGGGACAGCTCTCACCGGGGAGCTGTTTTTT
CASKGTALTGELFF
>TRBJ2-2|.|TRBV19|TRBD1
TGTGCCAGTAGTATTGACCAGGGGGCCGGCGGGGAGCTGTTTTTT
CASSIDQGAGGELFF
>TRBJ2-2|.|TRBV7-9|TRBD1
TGTGCCAGCAGCTATGACAGGGAAACCGGGGAGCTGTTTTTT
CASSYDRETGELFF
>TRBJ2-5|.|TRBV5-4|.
TGTGCCAGCAGCCTGGCCCGATACCAAGAGACCCAGTACTTC
CASSLARYQETQYF
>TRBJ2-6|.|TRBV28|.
TGTGCCAGCAGTTTGGCTGGGGCCAACGTCCTGACTTTC
CASSLAGANVLTF
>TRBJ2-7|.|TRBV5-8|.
TGTGCCAGCAGCTTACCAGCCACCCTACTCGAGCAGTACTTC
CASSLPATLLEQYF
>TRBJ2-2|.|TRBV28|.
TGTGCCAGCAGCCGCCTAGGACTACCGTTGGTCACCGGGGAGCTGTTTTTT
CASSRLGLPLVTGELFF
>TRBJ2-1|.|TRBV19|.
TGTGCCGCAAGCTCGGGGGCTTTCTCCTACAATGAGCAGTTCTTC
CAASSGAFSYNEQFF
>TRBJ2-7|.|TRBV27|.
TGTGCCAGCAGTTTGGGCAGGGCTCTGACCTACGAGCAGTACTTC
CASSLGRALTYEQYF
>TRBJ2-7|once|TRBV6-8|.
TGTGCCAGCAGTCCCCTCCGGGTCCTCCGCTACGAGCAGTACTTC
CASSPLRVLRYEQYF
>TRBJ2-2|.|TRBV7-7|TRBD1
TGTGCCAGCAGCCTCCACCCTCAGGGGGCGAGATTCGCGGGAACGAACACCGGGGAGCTGTTTTTT
CASSLHPQGARFAGTNTGELFF
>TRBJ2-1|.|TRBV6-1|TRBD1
TGTGCCAGCAGTGAGGACAGGGAGAAGGACAATGAGCAGTTCTTC
CASSEDREKDNEQFF
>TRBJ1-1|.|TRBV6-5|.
TGTGCCAGCAGTTATTCGTATAACACTGAAGCTTTCTTT
CASSYSYNTEAFF
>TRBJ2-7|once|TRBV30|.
TGTGCCTGGAGTTGGGGGAGCCTCTACGAGCAGTACTTC
CAWSWGSLYEQYF
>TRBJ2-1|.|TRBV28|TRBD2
TGTGCCAGCAGCCCCAGACTAGCGTACTACAATGAGCAGTTCTTC
CASSPRLAYYNEQFF
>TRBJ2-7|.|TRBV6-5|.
TGTGCCAGCAGTTACGGGACGTCGTTCTACGAGCAGTACTTC
CASSYGTSFYEQYF
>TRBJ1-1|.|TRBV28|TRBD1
TGTGCCAGCAGTTTCCGGGCGCAGGGGGCAGCTTTCTTT
CASSFRAQGAAFF
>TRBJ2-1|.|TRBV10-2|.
TGCGCCAGCCGGGACGCGTTTTCCTACAATGAGCAGTTCTTC
CASRDAFSYNEQFF